The clone carrying this TCR beta chain occurred once. Its antigen is still unknown. This record belongs to a study of shared clonotypes between healthy human individuals. Broader study findings: The researchers took only blood, and tissue repertoires probably look different.

Repertoires were generated with immunoSEQ multiplex PCR, while TCRdb's copy carries only in-frame clones and drops some. The sample lists around 1 million clones, around three quarters seen once, with approximately 1.5% in the top ten. The CDR3 totals 14 residues. Sequenced: memory CD4+ T cells sorted from blood. Stated subset: CD45RA-negative fraction. The rearrangement joins TRBV21-1 to TRBJ2-7. TRBV21-1 is noted as a pseudogene. The source is a man between 18 and 35 years old in good health. The CDR3 loop reads CASSEEGDSYEQYF. The CDR3 DNA sequence: TGTGCCAGCAGCGAAGAGGGGGACTCTTACGAGCAGTACTTC.